The entry below describes one T cell receptor (beta chain). Its matching antigen is unknown. Every bit of the isolated RNA underwent reverse transcription, so sequencing read expressed TCRB transcripts. Sequencing was performed with immunoSEQ multiplex PCR; in TCRdb, only in-frame clones are kept and a portion is missing. The sample shows about 25,000 clones, 68% of them seen only once. This entry comes from a study of beta chain features in type 1 diabetes. Across the whole study: Healthy donors resembled patients in age, gender and cell yields. Cells sorted and examined across all samples totaled around 110,000,000. Study results and limitations: It was among patients, rather than healthy donors, that naive, central memory and Treg TCRB repertoires appeared more similar. A moderate, significant TCRB CDR3 shortening appeared in type 1 diabetes across four CD4+ subsets. A definitive answer on HLA type influencing TCRB rearrangement was not reached here.

This CDR3 spans 15 amino acids. Trimming stripped 10 bases from V and 1 base from J, with 18 bases between. CDR1 is SEHNR, CDR2 FQNEAQ, per germline (reference sequence). This receptor was identified in a woman in her forties with type 1 diabetes. The chain combines TRBV7-9 with TRBJ2-3; no reliable D call. Sequenced material: stem cell memory CD4+ T cells from blood. The chain's CDR3 is CATQLRWAGTDTQYF. The CDR3 DNA sequence: TGTGCCACTCAGCTTAGATGGGCAGGCACAGATACGCAGTATTTT.